The source of this TCR beta chain is a study of T cell repertoires in aging, cancer and after chemotherapy. Study background: Patients with chronic lymphocytic leukemia were sampled before and after fludarabine- or bendamustine-based chemotherapy.

General observations from the study: Compared with age-matched healthy donors, untreated hematological or solid cancer patients showed higher blood TCR clonality. Median generation probability rose over the chemotherapy interval in each cancer cohort, suggesting rebound thymic output. Hematological cancer patients had lymphoid organ infiltration that may impair thymic emigration or T cell expansion.

Rearranged V-D-J TRB sequences were amplified with a mixed TRB-A/B primer pool. TCRdb ran MiXCR on the multiplex PCR reads and lists one entry per CDR3 protein. The table shows 900 to 1,000 distinct CDR3 sequences, with 25% to 30% occurring only once. By its share, this clonotype is medium-sized. The target antigen is unknown. Peripheral blood genomic DNA, not sorted cells or RNA, was the template. The sample taken for sequencing was blood. This TCR was recovered from a human donor with a blood cancer.

As DNA, the CDR3 is TGTGCCAGCAGTTGGGGCATCCCGGGACTGACAATTGAGCAGTTCTTC. This codes for CASSWGIPGLTIEQFF. This chain joins TRBV27 and TRBJ2-1; weak D call: TRBD2 (6 bases). Trimming pared 4 bases from V and 9 bases from J, leaving 22 bases between. There are 16 residues in the CDR3. CDR1 is MNHEY and CDR2 is SMNVEV in the germline V gene (reference sequence).